This T cell receptor beta chain was sequenced for a study of blood T cell repertoires in COVID-19. Study details: The study drew acute and convalescent COVID-19 samples from the United States, Italy and Spain. T cells, B-cell-depleted T cells, or PBMCs supplied cDNA or gDNA.

In the original processing: Amplification of reference gene primers was used by the study to estimate nucleated cell counts. Sequenced by immunoSEQ multiplex PCR; TCRdb stores in-frame clones only, minus some. V and J calls and clone size are as listed in that table; D and trimming were resolved from the DNA. The table shows around 130,000 clones, with roughly four fifths occurring only once. This clone occurred once. The CDR3 covers 12 residues. V was pared by 0 bases and J by 7 bases, with 6 bases between. Per germline, CDR1 LGHNA and CDR2 YSLEER. Sequenced input: peripheral blood. The sequence was collected from a human donor in a cohort sampled during active COVID-19. This chain connects TRBV4-3 to TRBJ2-5; TRBD1 is a possible D gene (5 bases). The CDR3 DNA is TGCGCCAGCAGCCAAGATAGGGGGACCCAGTACTTC. Translation gives CASSQDRGTQYF.